A selection of T cell receptor beta chains follows, all from one sample in a study of T cells in Graves' hyperthyroidism and ophthalmopathy. TCRdb ran MiXCR on the multiplex PCR reads and lists one entry per CDR3 protein. The sample gives around 700,000 distinct CDR3 sequences, 35% of which show up once; more than 25% is in the top ten. The sequencing sample was made of blood. These receptors came from a woman aged 35 to 49 with Graves' hyperthyroidism. Each CDR3 is given with its conserved first and last residue. The D gene is left open where the match is weak.

v_gene	d_gene	j_gene	CDR3aa
TRBV12-3/TRBV12-4	.	TRBJ2-3	CASSWQDTQYF
TRBV19	TRBD1	TRBJ1-5	CASSIGRTGVDQPQHF
TRBV29-1	.	TRBJ2-1	CSVGQTVGGGEQFF
TRBV10-3	.	TRBJ2-7	CAISEAKYEQYF
TRBV12-3/TRBV12-4	.	TRBJ1-6	CASRIQGDNSPLHF
TRBV19	TRBD1	TRBJ1-5	CASSAGGGNQPQHF
TRBV30	.	TRBJ1-1	CAWDEAFF
TRBV6-5	.	TRBJ2-7	CASSPAPLGQWEQYF
TRBV9	.	TRBJ1-2	CASSVEAGNGYTF
TRBV5-4	TRBD2	TRBJ2-7	CASSLDLAGPYEQYF
TRBV20-1	TRBD1	TRBJ2-5	CSADTGDQETQYF
TRBV12-3/TRBV12-4	.	TRBJ1-2	CASSYLGYGYTF
TRBV25-1	.	TRBJ2-2	CASRTDETGELFF
TRBV7-8	.	TRBJ1-2	CASSLPNYGYTF
TRBV29-1	.	TRBJ1-2	CSVVWKVGAEYGYTF
TRBV14	.	TRBJ2-7	CASSQVILGVSQTNEQYF
TRBV24-1	TRBD1	TRBJ2-5	CATSAGRTGVQETQYF
TRBV10-2	.	TRBJ1-1	CASNKGSRDAFF
TRBV9	.	TRBJ1-1	CASRKGGLGNTEAFF
TRBV10-3	.	TRBJ1-6	CAISFTHLSSYNSPLHF
TRBV7-3	.	TRBJ1-1	CASSPMGVPKAEAFF
TRBV19	.	TRBJ1-5	CASSIVLGRQGDQPQHF
TRBV7-9	.	TRBJ2-2	CASSLWLGGTSGELFF
TRBV2	.	TRBJ2-7	CASSNRFPTVKSYEQYF
TRBV6-5	.	TRBJ1-2	CASSYPRLHGYTF
TRBV29-1	.	TRBJ2-7	CSVEGGVRGSYEQYF
TRBV10-3	.	TRBJ2-2	CAISGAGGYTGELFF
TRBV29-1	.	TRBJ1-1	CSVLLGSANTEAFF
TRBV7-2	.	TRBJ2-7	CASSLDVRTLRTYEQYF
TRBV19	.	TRBJ1-4	CASSIHSGDKLFF
TRBV6-5	TRBD1	TRBJ1-2	CASSYDREPFKDGYTF
TRBV20-1	.	TRBJ1-2	CSALGPGGLPNYGYTF
TRBV5-6	TRBD2	TRBJ2-7	CASSPPSGGSYEQYF